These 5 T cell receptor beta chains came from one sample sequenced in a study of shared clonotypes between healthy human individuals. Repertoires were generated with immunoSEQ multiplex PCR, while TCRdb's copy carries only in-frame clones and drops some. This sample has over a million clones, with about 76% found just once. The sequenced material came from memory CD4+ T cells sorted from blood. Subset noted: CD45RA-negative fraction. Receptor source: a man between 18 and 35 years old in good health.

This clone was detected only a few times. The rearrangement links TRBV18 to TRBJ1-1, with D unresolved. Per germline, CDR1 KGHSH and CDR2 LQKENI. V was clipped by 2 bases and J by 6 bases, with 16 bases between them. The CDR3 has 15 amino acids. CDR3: CASSPVKGSGAEAFF. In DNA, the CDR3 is TGTGCCAGCTCACCAGTTAAGGGAAGTGGAGCTGAAGCTTTCTTT. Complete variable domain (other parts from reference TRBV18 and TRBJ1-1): NAGVMQNPRHLVRRRGQEARLRCSPMKGHSHVYWYRQLPEEGLKFMVYLQKENIIDESGMPKERFSAEFPKEGPSILRIQQVVRGDSAAYFCASSPVKGSGAEAFFGQGTRLTVV.

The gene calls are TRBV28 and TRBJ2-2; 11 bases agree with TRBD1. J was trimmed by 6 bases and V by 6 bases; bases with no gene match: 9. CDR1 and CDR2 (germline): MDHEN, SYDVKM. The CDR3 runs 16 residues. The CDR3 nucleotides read TGTGCCAGCAGCTGGGGTGGGACAGGGGGACCCGGGGAGCTGTTTTTT. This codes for CASSWGGTGGPGELFF.

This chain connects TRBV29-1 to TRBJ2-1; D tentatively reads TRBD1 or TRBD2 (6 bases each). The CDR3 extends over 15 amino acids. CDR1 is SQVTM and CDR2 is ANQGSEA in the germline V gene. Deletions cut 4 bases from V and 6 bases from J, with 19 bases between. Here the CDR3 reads CSVVGLGGTRNEQFF. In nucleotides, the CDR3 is TGCAGCGTTGTCGGCTTGGGGGGCACCCGCAATGAGCAGTTCTTC.

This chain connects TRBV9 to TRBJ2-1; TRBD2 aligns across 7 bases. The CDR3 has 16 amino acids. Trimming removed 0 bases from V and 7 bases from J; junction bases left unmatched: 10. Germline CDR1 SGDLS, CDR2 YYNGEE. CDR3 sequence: CASSVGEGGPTNEQFF. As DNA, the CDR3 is TGTGCCAGCAGCGTAGGGGAGGGAGGGCCAACAAATGAGCAGTTCTTC.

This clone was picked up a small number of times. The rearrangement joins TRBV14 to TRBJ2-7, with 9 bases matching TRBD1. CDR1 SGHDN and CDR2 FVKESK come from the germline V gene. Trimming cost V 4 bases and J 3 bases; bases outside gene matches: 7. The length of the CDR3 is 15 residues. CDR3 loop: CASSRLGTGLYEQYF. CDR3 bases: TGTGCCAGCAGCCGACTCGGGACAGGGCTCTACGAGCAGTACTTC.